The 18 T cell receptor beta chains presented below share a single source sample, sequenced in a study of T cell responses to AZD1222 COVID-19 vaccine. TCRdb's table, derived via immunoSEQ multiplex PCR, lists solely in-frame clones and lacks some. The sample holds 120,000 or so clones, 75% to 90% seen once. Source: peripheral blood, taken on day 0 of AZD1222 vaccination. Receptors originate from an adult in good health.

The V gene is TRBV7-2, the J gene TRBJ1-6; maybe TRBD1 (5 bases). The germline gives CDR1 SGHTA, CDR2 FQGNSA. The CDR3 runs 15 residues. V lost 6 bases and J 7 bases, leaving 16 bases between the germline ends. The CDR3 DNA reads as TGTGCCAGCAGTCTAGAGGGGACCAGAAATTCACCCCTCCACTTT. Translated: CASSLEGTRNSPLHF.

Comments on this clone: A junction boundary mismatches the germline segment, possibly from a read error. This chain links TRBV27 with TRBJ1-6; D ambiguous. The CDR3 has 17 residues. Per germline, CDR1 MNHEY and CDR2 SMNVEV (reference sequence). The CDR3 coding sequence is TGTGCCAGCAGTTTGAAGGGTTCGGTAGGGTATAGTTCACCCCTCCACTTT. It is translated as CASSLKGSVGYSSPLHF.

This clone was picked up one time. The genes are TRBV3-1 (or the pseudogene TRBV3-2) and TRBJ1-6; D remains unclear. Looked up from germline, CDR1 is LGHDT and CDR2 is YNNKEL (reference sequence). The CDR3 spans 15 residues. Trimming left V 4 bases short and J 7 bases short, with 14 bases between. The DNA of the CDR3 is TGTGCCAGCAGCCCGGAGGTGGTTACGAATTCACCCCTCCACTTT. This gives the protein CASSPEVVTNSPLHF.

This sequence joins TRBV25-1 and TRBJ2-1, with 14 bases matching TRBD2. V lost 7 bases to trimming and J lost 12 bases; unmatched junction nucleotides: 8. This CDR3 has 14 amino acids. The V gene's germline CDR1 is MGHDK and CDR2 SYGVNS. CDR3 in DNA: TGTGCCAGCATCGGGACTAGCGGGGGCCTAGGGCAGTTCTTC. Translation: CASIGTSGGLGQFF. The complete variable domain, with remaining parts taken from reference TRBV25-1 and TRBJ2-1, reads EADIYQTPRYLVIGTGKKITLECSQTMGHDKMYWYQQDPGMELHLIHYSYGVNSTEKGDLSSESTVSRIRTEHFPLTLESARPSHTSQYLCASIGTSGGLGQFFGPGTRLTVL.

This CDR3 is CASSQDLEDRAYNEQFF. The CDR3 DNA is TGCGCCAGCAGCCAAGATTTGGAGGACAGGGCCTACAATGAGCAGTTCTTC. V gene TRBV4-3 combines with J gene TRBJ2-1, with 8 bases fitting TRBD1. CDR1 LGHNA and CDR2 YSLEER come from the germline V gene. This CDR3 has 17 amino acids. J gave up 2 bases and V 0 bases, and 6 bases lay outside the gene matches.

The CDR3 loop reads CAWGDSEQYF. CDR3 DNA sequence: TGTGCCTGGGGGGACTCGGAGCAGTACTTC. J is TRBJ2-7 and V is TRBV30; a possible D gene is TRBD2 (6 bases). Germline assignment: CDR1 GTSNPN and CDR2 SVGIG (reference sequence). Trimming shortened V by 5 bases and J by 7 bases, and 9 bases separated the two germline ends. The CDR3 is made up of 10 amino acids.

This chain joins TRBV7-9 and TRBJ1-5, with D perhaps TRBD1 (6 bases). Per the germline V gene, CDR1 is SEHNR and CDR2 is FQNEAQ (reference sequence). The ends were cut back, 5 bases at V and 3 bases at J, with 11 bases in the middle. CDR3 length equals 14 residues. CDR3 coding DNA: TGTGCCAGCAGCCTAGGGGGACTCAATCAGCCCCAGCATTTT. This gives the protein CASSLGGLNQPQHF.

The genes are TRBV10-2 and TRBJ1-5, with D hard to call. This CDR3 contains 16 residues. Trimming cost V 6 bases and J 0 bases, with 15 bases left between them. Looked up from germline, CDR1 is WSHSY and CDR2 is SAAADI. The CDR3 loop reads CASSLAGRNSNQPQHF. In nucleotides, the CDR3 is TGCGCCAGCAGCTTGGCGGGGAGAAATAGCAATCAGCCCCAGCATTTT.

This chain uses TRBV7-3 with TRBJ2-2; D unresolved. Germline V gene data show CDR1 as SGHTA and CDR2 as FQGTGA. Trimming removed 2 bases at V and 5 bases at J, with 24 bases between. CDR3 length: 19 residues. The CDR3 DNA follows: TGTGCCAGCAGCTTACCGAAGGACGCACCGACCACCGCAACCGGGGAGCTGTTTTTT. This sequence encodes CASSLPKDAPTTATGELFF.

The CDR3 sequence is CASTRGENYNEQFF. CDR3 coding DNA: TGTGCCAGCACCAGGGGGGAAAACTACAATGAGCAGTTCTTC. V gene TRBV18 combines with J gene TRBJ2-1; D is possibly TRBD1 (7 bases). This CDR3 has 14 amino acids. The V end lost 8 bases, the J end lost 3 bases, and 14 bases lay between the germline ends. Germline CDR1 and CDR2: KGHSH and LQKENI.

The V and J genes are TRBV3-1 (or the pseudogene TRBV3-2) and TRBJ2-2; maybe TRBD2 (6 bases). The V and J ends lost 6 bases and 4 bases respectively, with 12 bases between them. Germline assignment: CDR1 LGHDT and CDR2 YNNKEL (reference sequence). The CDR3 sequence is 14 residues long. The DNA of the CDR3 is TGTGCCAGCAGGGGTGGACTATCCACCGGGGAGCTGTTTTTT. It codes for CASRGGLSTGELFF.

This chain joins TRBV19 and TRBJ2-2; possibly TRBD2 for D (6 bases). V gave up 5 bases and J gave up 6 bases, with 16 bases separating them. The CDR3 sequence is 15 residues long. Germline V gene data show CDR1 as LNHDA and CDR2 as SQIVND (reference sequence). CDR3 region: CASSVGSRGAGELFF. CDR3 DNA sequence: TGTGCCAGTAGTGTGGGATCGCGGGGTGCCGGGGAGCTGTTTTTT.

This rearrangement joins TRBV19 to TRBJ1-1; D gene uncertain. Germline V CDR1 and CDR2: LNHDA, SQIVND (reference sequence). Trimming took off 3 bases at V and 0 bases at J, with 11 bases between the two ends. This CDR3 comprises 15 residues. CDR3 region: CASSIGSFLNTEAFF. The CDR3 nucleotides read TGTGCCAGTAGTATTGGGTCATTCTTGAACACTGAAGCTTTCTTT.

This clone appeared a single time. The chain carries TRBV4-1 and TRBJ1-1; 8 bases map to TRBD1. This CDR3 contains 14 residues. V gave up 4 bases and J gave up 1 base; unmatched junction bases: 2. Germline loops: CDR1 MGHRA, CDR2 YSYEKL. The CDR3 DNA sequence: TGCGCCAGCAGCCCCGGGACAGGGAACACTGAAGCTTTCTTT. It yields the protein CASSPGTGNTEAFF.

The chain couples TRBV4-2 to TRBJ2-7, with TRBD2 matching 11 bases. CDR3 length equals 16 residues. Germline loops: CDR1 LGHNA, CDR2 YNFKEQ. The J segment lost 4 bases and the V segment lost 1 base, leaving 6 bases of the junction unmatched. The CDR3 DNA follows: TGTGCCAGCAGCCAAGGTAGTAGCGGGGGGGTGTACGAGCAGTACTTC. Protein product: CASSQGSSGGVYEQYF.

Only a few counts were recorded for this clone. The V and J genes are TRBV5-1 and TRBJ1-2; D is unresolved. The ends were cut back, 3 bases at V and 7 bases at J, with 10 bases in the middle. The CDR3 covers 12 residues. CDR1 SGHRS and CDR2 YFSETQ come from the germline V gene. The CDR3 sequence is CASSWGSGGYTF. DNA for the CDR3: TGCGCCAGCAGCTGGGGTTCGGGTGGCTACACCTTC.

The CDR3 nucleotides read TGTGCCAGCAACGGGAGGGCGGAGAACACCGGGGAGCTGTTTTTT. Protein product: CASNGRAENTGELFF. V gene TRBV6-5 combines with J gene TRBJ2-2; 8 nucleotides agree with TRBD2. Per the germline V gene, CDR1 is MNHEY and CDR2 is SVGAGI. The CDR3 contains 15 residues. Losses at the gene ends were 7 bases for V and 1 base for J; bases not matched to a gene: 5.

The genes are TRBV2 and TRBJ2-6; no reliable D call. Trimming removed 6 bases at V and 0 bases at J, with 9 bases between. Germline lookup yields CDR1 SNHLY and CDR2 FYNNEI. The CDR3 consists of 15 residues. CDR3 amino acids: CASSVGVSGANVLTF. The CDR3 nucleotides are TGTGCCAGCAGCGTGGGCGTCTCTGGGGCCAACGTCCTGACTTTC.